This TCR beta chain was observed in a study of shared clonotypes between healthy human individuals (dated by TCRdb to the early 2020s). A note on the overall study: The cohort included three men and two women between 18 and 49 years of age. To estimate repertoire size and how much clonotype sharing occurs between individuals, the study deeply sequenced the blood TCR repertoires of about five healthy adults. For each donor, three plates each were used for CD4 naive and CD4 memory, two plates were used for CD8 naive, and one plate was used for CD8 memory. Leukapheresis yielded between about 0.94 and 8.9 billion PBMCs per donor. Libraries were prepared and TCR repertoires were sequenced by different laboratories using diverse techniques, in order to increase sequencing depth and limit assay-specific biases. General findings and caveats noted by the study authors: Naive subsets generally had larger estimated clonotype richness than memory subsets. Compared with non-shared clonotypes, clonotypes shared by all four sorted-subset donors had higher generation probabilities. Across a handful of donors, 5% to 6% of naive CD4, over 3% of naive CD8, 2.3% of memory CD4, and about 0.44% of memory CD8 clonotypes were shared. Pairwise subsampling indicated that sequencing depth was expected to affect the degree of clonotype sharing among donors. Because the study included only a small number of donors, the genetic and exposure-history diversity represented was limited. Sampling was restricted to blood, and TCR repertoires in tissue are likely to differ from TCR repertoires in blood. Even with the large sequencing depth, rarefaction of the sorted-subset datasets indicated that sequencing was incomplete.

TCR CDR3 regions were amplified from genomic DNA by multiplex PCR using the deep immunoSEQ assay. Genomic DNA extracted from each cell subset was distributed evenly over all wells of several immunoSEQ 96-well plates, and each plate served as one replicate. For sorted subsets, approximately 200 ng of genomic DNA, equivalent to about 30,000 T cell genomes, went into each replicate PCR. The purified libraries were quantified using a Qubit 3.0 fluorometer, sized with a Bioanalyzer 2100, and then quantified again using the KAPA Library Quantification kit. Every immunoSEQ 96-well plate was sequenced on a dedicated single-read 150-cycle Illumina NextSeq 550 flow cell. Turning to the authors' computational methods: Because the immunoSEQ output included only junctional sequences and no quality scores, the filtering could not be the same as the filtering used for full-length reads. To assign V/J genes and CDR3, sequences were annotated using PyIR, a Python wrapper for IgBLAST v1.9, with IMGT germline references. Any read was removed if the V/J assignment was weak (E-value above 1e-6), the CDR3 was missing, or the read contained stop codons, out-of-frame junctions, or ambiguous translated residues. V3J clonotypes were defined as sequences sharing the same inferred V gene, J gene, and CDR3 amino acid sequence. Percentage overlap between repertoires was computed as shared unique clonotypes divided by the size of the smaller repertoire. Repertoire richness was assessed with RTK rarefaction, the Chao1 estimator, and Recon v2.1 estimates of unobserved clonotypes. Generation probabilities for all TCRbeta clonotypes obtained by the gDNA method from a handful of donors were computed using OLGA. Here the immuneACCESS table is served through TCRdb, limited to in-frame sequences with V and J called. Missing clones are a known gap in these copies; in checked studies unresolved V genes cover under half, and the rest lacks a known reason. That table furnishes V, J and clone size, whereas the DNA furnished D and trimming. The sample table shows 2 million to 2.5 million clones, and just under 95% are seen once. The ten top clones hold approximately 0.41% of the sample.

The CDR3 goes from the cysteine to the phenylalanine over 15 residues. Only the CDR3 part of the read is kept: 45 bases, read in frame from the first base. The germline V and J ends show losses of 4 bases and 3 bases respectively, and no gene match explains 6 bases of the junction. CDR1 and CDR2 were assigned from the germline V gene as SGHAT and FQNNGV. Donors were healthy HIV-negative adults with no recently reported acute infections or vaccinations. Every donor was a Caucasian adult residing in Nashville, Tennessee, USA. Magnetic negative selection was used to enrich CD4+ T cells, after which naive cells were positively selected on CD45RA and the negative fraction became the memory subset. Blood was collected by leukapheresis, and PBMCs were isolated by Ficoll-Histopaque density gradient centrifugation and then cryopreserved in liquid nitrogen vapor phase. Analytical flow cytometry was used to check the purity and quantity of each magnetically sorted T cell population. Each sorted fraction had its genomic DNA isolated and then quantified by UV absorbance on a Nanodrop 2000c.

This clone was recorded once. It has no known antigen specificity. It has no much larger one-base neighbor in the sample; base qualities were not kept. Sequencing input: naive CD4+ T cells from PBMCs. Taken with the paper, the label for cell subset or site translates to: CD45RA+ positively selected. In this chain, TRBV11-2 is recombined with TRBJ2-7, and TRBD2 aligns with 10 junction nucleotides. This clonotype was obtained from a man younger than 30 in good health. Some clones in this sample may be carry-over from other donors' samples. The nucleotide sequence reads as follows: TGTGCCAGCAGCTCAATAGCGGGGGGAAACTACGAGCAGTACTTC. It codes for CASSSIAGGNYEQYF.